This T cell receptor (beta chain) was identified in a study of identical twins (dated by TCRdb to about 2016). Study-wide context: To test whether fetal clonotypes persist, the study used deep sequencing on TCR alpha and beta repertoires from monozygotic twins, unrelated adults of various ages, and cord blood. Replicate twin experiments were performed at different times using different library preparation protocols to rule out contamination. What the work shows at the level of the full study, not this receptor alone: Zero-insertion analyses could be partly confounded by invariant T cells such as MAIT and iNKT, though diverse VJ usage argued against such confounding for most clonotypes. In beta out-of-frame sequences, excess twin sharing was weaker, because having fewer shared sequences lowered the signal-to-noise ratio. Because the same donors could not be followed over many years, the conclusions relied on cross-sectional statistical analysis. Compared with coincidental sharing between unrelated individuals, an excess of low generation-probability sequences was observed among out-of-frame TCR alpha sequences shared between twins. Abundant cord blood beta clonotypes had fewer insertions, young adult naive repertoires showed a similar but weaker trend, and memory repertoires showed no such trend. Recombination models systematically underestimated out-of-frame TCR alpha sharing in monozygotic twins but agreed with sharing between unrelated individuals.

In this sample, this clonotype turned up a few times. It has no known antigen specificity. The sample holds no much larger clone one base away, and base qualities are not on file. The method was 5' RACE. The instrument given in TCRdb is Illumina HiSeq 2000. A universal primer binding site was introduced by template switching, and a unique molecular identifier was present in the final cDNA, enabling accurate counting of TCR cDNA molecules. Specific primers in the conserved constant-segment region were used to synthesize first-strand cDNA for TCR alpha and beta chains. To control for contamination, each cDNA library was double barcoded with a SMART-Mk sample barcode plus Illumina barcodes. TruSeq adapter sequences and Illumina sample barcodes were added in two successive PCR steps. TCR alpha and beta cDNA libraries were sequenced on the Illumina HiSeq platform with custom primers. On the study's bioinformatics: Raw reads were processed with MiGEC to extract unique molecular identifiers, and MiXCR was used to determine CDR3 positions. Recombination models were inferred per individual with the repgenHMM and IGoR tools using an EM algorithm. The tcR package in R was used for shared clonotype analysis, with sharing normalized by the product of cloneset sizes. Out-of-frame nonproductive sequences were analyzed to study raw recombination free of thymic and clonal selection effects. Using fastp trimming at Q25 and MiXCR clonotype assembly, TCRdb reanalyzed the public sequencing data and kept in-frame beta chains. Rows are combined by CDR3 protein, so each entry shows the most common genes and DNA. TCRdb's processing, not the authors', yielded these V and J calls. The sample yields 690,000 or so distinct CDR3 sequences; roughly 6% were counted once. The ten largest make up under 2% of the sample.

All donors were healthy Caucasians. The researchers also sequenced three unrelated adults who were not twins: a male aged 18 to 29, a male aged 50 to 59, and a female aged 50 to 59. Miltenyi CD45RO+ enrichment and human naive T-cell isolation kits were used to isolate memory (CD45RO+) and naive T cells from PBMC. The sample taken for sequencing was naive T cells sorted from blood. This specimen's cell subset or site label, interpreted: cells isolated with a human naive T-cell isolation kit. This sequence was found in a man in his late teens or twenties in good health.

The bases read TGTGCCAGCAGTTACGGTGGACAGGGAAATGAAAAACTGTTTTTT. It translates to CASSYGGQGNEKLFF. The chain is made from TRBV6-5 and TRBJ1-4, with 8 central nucleotides matching TRBD1. For this chain, trimming is 2 bases at the V end and 5 bases at the J end, and the number of junction bases without a gene match is 4. The germline V gene encodes CDR1 MNHEY and CDR2 SVGAGI. There are 15 amino acids in the CDR3, from cysteine to phenylalanine inclusive. Left in the record is the CDR3 DNA by itself, 45 bases read in frame from the first base.